These T cell receptor beta chains were read from a single sample in a study. TCRdb reprocessed the RT-PCR reads with MiXCR, giving one entry per CDR3 protein. The table includes more than 600,000 distinct CDR3 sequences, over 12% detected once. The material sequenced was memory CD4+ T cells from blood. The origin of the receptors is a female donor in good health, serving as a healthy control. CDR3s include the opening cysteine and the closing phenylalanine or tryptophan. Fields, in order: CDR3 length, D gene, J gene, V gene, clone size, CDR3 protein, CDR3 DNA. D genes are given only for firm matches. Where a row states a size, it is once, few, many or the class of an expanded clone; other rows omit it.

16	.	TRBJ2-5	TRBV20-1	.	CSARDGRHSNFGTQYF	TGCAGTGCTAGAGATGGGCGGCACAGTAATTTTGGGACCCAGTACTTC
16	.	TRBJ2-4	TRBV27	once	CASSPRPVGAKNIQYF	TGTGCCAGCAGTCCCCGCCCGGTAGGCGCCAAAAACATTCAGTACTTC
12	.	TRBJ2-7	TRBV15	.	CATSSAAGEQYF	TGTGCCACCAGCAGCGCTGCGGGGGAGCAGTACTTC
13	TRBD1	TRBJ1-2	TRBV28	.	CASSLSQGKGYTF	TGTGCCAGCAGTTTGTCACAGGGGAAGGGCTACACCTTC
16	.	TRBJ2-4	TRBV20-1	many	CSAVGIQQLAKNIQYF	TGCAGTGCTGTCGGGATCCAGCAGTTAGCCAAAAACATTCAGTACTTC
15	TRBD2	TRBJ2-7	TRBV7-3	few	CASRSRLAGGDEQYF	TGTGCCAGCAGATCAAGACTAGCGGGAGGCGACGAGCAGTACTTC
14	.	TRBJ2-7	TRBV5-1	many	CASSPRGVAYEQYF	TGCGCCAGCTCTCCGAGGGGGGTTGCCTACGAGCAGTACTTC
15	.	TRBJ2-3	TRBV28	.	CASSSGSGATDTQYF	TGTGCCAGCAGTTCGGGTAGCGGAGCTACAGATACGCAGTATTTT
14	.	TRBJ2-2	TRBV4-2	few	CASSQGRLSGELFF	TGTGCCAGCAGCCAAGGACGGCTGTCCGGGGAGCTGTTTTTT
15	.	TRBJ1-3	TRBV5-1	.	CASSLAPVSGNTIYF	TGCGCCAGCAGCTTGGCCCCGGTCTCTGGAAACACCATATATTTT
16	.	TRBJ1-2	TRBV5-5	few	CASSFDPRRDSYGYTF	TGTGCCAGCAGTTTTGACCCCAGGAGGGACTCCTATGGCTACACCTTC
17	TRBD1	TRBJ2-7	TRBV10-3	many	CAISESGQGGSTYEQYF	TGTGCCATCAGTGAGTCAGGACAGGGGGGGTCAACCTACGAGCAGTACTTC
14	TRBD2	TRBJ2-2	TRBV30	.	CAFTGEGWPGELFF	TGTGCCTTCACCGGGGAGGGTTGGCCCGGGGAGCTGTTTTTT
13	.	TRBJ2-5	TRBV12-3/TRBV12-4	many	CASRTTGQETQYF	TGTGCCAGCAGGACGACAGGACAGGAGACCCAGTACTTC
14	.	TRBJ1-5	TRBV7-2	.	CASSLIGPNQPQHF	TGTGCCAGCAGCTTAATCGGGCCCAATCAGCCCCAGCATTTT
12	TRBD1	TRBJ2-7	TRBV29-1	many	CSVEAGGAEQYF	TGCAGCGTTGAGGCAGGGGGCGCCGAGCAGTACTTC
13	.	TRBJ2-3	TRBV24-1	.	CATSVGSTYTQYF	TGTGCCACCAGTGTCGGTAGCACATATACGCAGTATTTT